This TCR beta chain comes out of a study of blood T cell repertoires in COVID-19. Overall study context: The United States, Italy and Spain provided the acute and convalescent COVID-19 samples. T cells, B-cell-depleted T cells, or PBMCs provided the cDNA or gDNA that served as material.

J was trimmed by 3 bases and V by 4 bases; bases with no gene match: 10. The germline V gene encodes CDR1 WSHSY and CDR2 SAAADI. The CDR3 runs to 17 residues. Per the authors' pipeline: Amplification from reference gene primers served as the basis for estimated nucleated cell counts. Clones were read by immunoSEQ multiplex PCR, and TCRdb kept only the in-frame ones, dropping some. The V and J calls and clone size are taken from that table; D and trimming were inferred from the DNA. The table includes about 240,000 clones, 86% detected once. This clone was detected only once. The sequence derives from an elderly man with acute or convalescent COVID-19. Source material: peripheral blood. This chain links TRBV10-2 with TRBJ2-1, with TRBD2 matching over 9 bases. The CDR3, as DNA: TGCGCCAGCAGTGGCCCCACTCTAGCGGGATTCTACAATGAGCAGTTCTTC. Its protein product is CASSGPTLAGFYNEQFF.